These 10 T cell receptor beta chains share one sample of origin, sequenced in a study of T-cell reconstitution after alpha-beta-depleted transplantation in children. Unique molecular identifiers tagged the TCRbeta library. TCRdb recomputed calls from the PCR reads with MiXCR, one row per CDR3 protein. The data hold 600,000 to 700,000 distinct CDR3 sequences, with around 17% observed a single time. The sequencing used PBMCs from the stem cell graft donor, collected from the stem cell graft. The receptors derive from a human donor who donated a stem cell graft to a child with acute myeloid leukemia.

This clonotype appeared many times. The V gene is TRBV20-1, the J gene TRBJ2-3; the match to TRBD2 covers 8 bases. The CDR3 consists of 15 residues. Germline CDR1 is DFQATT and CDR2 is SNEGSKA (reference sequence). Germline trimming cut 0 bases from V and 2 bases from J; bases unmatched to any gene: 4. The CDR3: CSARDGGGITDTQYF. The CDR3 DNA follows: TGCAGTGCTAGAGACGGCGGGGGGATCACAGATACGCAGTATTTT.

On this clonotype itself: A much larger clonotype is one base distant, so this may be a read error. The chain links TRBV20-1 to TRBJ2-1; 8 positions agree with TRBD2. Germline assignment: CDR1 DFQATT and CDR2 SNEGSKA (reference sequence). The CDR3 is 15 residues long. The CDR3 sequence is CSASSGKNSYNQQFF. As DNA, the CDR3 is TGCAGTGCCAGTAGCGGGAAAAACTCCTACAATCAGCAGTTCTTC.

This clonotype was counted only a few times. The V gene is TRBV20-1, the J gene TRBJ2-3, with D tentatively TRBD1 (5 bases). Germline lookup yields CDR1 DFQATT and CDR2 SNEGSKA (reference sequence). Trimming pared 6 bases from V and 4 bases from J, leaving 11 bases between. The CDR3 is made up of 12 amino acids. CDR3: CSAGVGPDTQYF. The CDR3 region has the DNA TGCAGTGCAGGGGTGGGGCCAGATACGCAGTATTTT.

This clonotype has just a few counts. This chain links TRBV21-1 with TRBJ2-7. TRBV21-1 is a pseudogene. The CDR3 is 15 residues long. The DNA of the CDR3 is TGTGCCAGCAGCAAACTGGCGGAGAGCTCCTACGAGCAGTACTTC. Protein: CASSKLAESSYEQYF.

This clonotype was counted a few times. The chain carries TRBV11-2 and TRBJ2-7; 7 nucleotides agree with TRBD1. The CDR3 totals 13 residues. The germline CDR1 and CDR2 sequences are SGHAT and FQNNGV. With 4 bases clipped from V and 4 bases from J, the junction kept 4 bases outside the gene matches. This chain's CDR3 is CASSWDRDYEQYV. CDR3 bases: TGTGCCAGCAGCTGGGACAGAGATTACGAGCAGTACGTC.

A single count supports this clonotype. With a much larger clone just one base away, this may be a read error. The chain carries TRBV6-1 and TRBJ2-1; D gene unclear. The CDR3 is 13 amino acids. V was pared by 10 bases and J by 8 bases, with 18 bases between. Per the germline V gene, CDR1 is MNHNS and CDR2 is SASEGT. DNA for the CDR3: TGTGCCACCTGTCGACAAAGGGCGCATGAGCAGTTCTTC. This translates into CATCRQRAHEQFF.

This clonotype was counted only a few times. This rearrangement joins TRBV5-1 to TRBJ2-2; tentatively, D is TRBD1 (6 bases). CDR1 is SGHRS and CDR2 is YFSETQ in the germline V gene. The CDR3 loop spans 16 amino acids. Trimming took off 4 bases at V and 1 base at J, with 14 bases between the two ends. This chain's CDR3 is CASSPVGAENTGELFF. In DNA form, the CDR3 reads TGCGCCAGCAGCCCGGTGGGGGCAGAGAACACCGGGGAGCTGTTTTTT.

The chain combines TRBV5-1 with TRBJ2-1, with D unclear. This CDR3 spans 15 amino acids. Deletions cut 4 bases from V and 8 bases from J, with 19 bases between. CDR1 is SGHRS, CDR2 YFSETQ, per germline. The DNA of the CDR3 is TGCGCCAGCAGCCGTACCCCAAGGGATATCGATGAGCAGTTCTTC. As protein: CASSRTPRDIDEQFF.

The table lists this clonotype with many counts. The rearrangement joins TRBV20-1 to TRBJ2-3; either TRBD1 or TRBD2 may fit D (5 bases each). Between the trimmed V and J ends, which lost 0 bases and 5 bases, there was a span of 9 bases. Germline V gene sequence: CDR1 DFQATT, CDR2 SNEGSKA (reference sequence). This CDR3 spans 13 amino acids. The CDR3 reads CSAREGTGDTQYF. CDR3 nucleotide sequence: TGCAGTGCTAGAGAGGGGACCGGAGATACGCAGTATTTT.

Many counts were recorded for this clonotype. The chain couples TRBV20-1 to TRBJ1-1; D is unresolved. Germline loops: CDR1 DFQATT, CDR2 SNEGSKA (reference sequence). Between the trimmed V and J ends, which lost 1 base and 7 bases, there was a span of 10 bases. The length of the CDR3 is 12 residues. This CDR3 is CSARVLGLEAFF. CDR3 nucleotides: TGCAGTGCTAGAGTCCTAGGGCTTGAAGCTTTCTTT.